This is a list of T cell receptor beta chains from one sample in a study of tumor-infiltrating lymphocytes in primary liver carcinoma. TCRdb re-called the multiplex PCR reads through MiXCR, storing one row per CDR3 protein. The sample has about 200,000 distinct CDR3 sequences; 65% are singletons. The sequenced sample was peripheral blood. The receptor source for this set is a woman between 55 and 75 years old with primary liver carcinoma and hepatitis B virus infection. CDR3s include the opening cysteine and the closing phenylalanine or tryptophan. A D gene is named only where the DNA matches it firmly. Not every row has a clone size; where given, it reads once, few, many or a size class.

CDR3 length,J gene,D gene,V gene,clone size,CDR3 DNA,CDR3 protein
14,TRBJ2-1,.,TRBV11-1,.,TGTGCCGGCAGCCCCGGGCAGTCCTACAAAGAGCAGTTCTTC,CAGSPGQSYKEQFF
14,TRBJ1-3,.,TRBV12-3/TRBV12-4,many,TGTGCCAGCAGCATACAGGATAACGGAAACACCATATATTTT,CASSIQDNGNTIYF
17,TRBJ2-3,TRBD1,TRBV4-2,.,TGTGCCAGCAGCCAAGACTCGACCGGGACAGGGGAACAGCCCCAGTATTTT,CASSQDSTGTGEQPQYF
19,TRBJ2-2,TRBD2,TRBV4-1,few,TGCGCCAGCAGCCAAGTTAATGGCGGGAGGGCGATTGGAACCGGGGAGCTGTTTTTT,CASSQVNGGRAIGTGELFF
15,TRBJ1-2,.,TRBV11-2,.,TGTGACAGCAGCTTAGGATATCAGGCCGGCTATGACTACACCTTC,CDSSLGYQAGYDYTF
14,TRBJ2-3,.,TRBV11-2,few,TGTGCCAGCGGCTCGTCTTTCACTGGGGATACGCAGTATTTT,CASGSSFTGDTQYF
11,TRBJ2-1,.,TRBV29-1,.,TGCAGCATTGACGAAAACAATGAGCAGTTCTTT,CSIDENNEQFF
15,TRBJ1-2,TRBD1,TRBV11-3,.,TGTGCCAGCAGTCTCAGGACAGGGGTTACCTATGGCTACACCTTC,CASSLRTGVTYGYTF
15,TRBJ1-1,.,TRBV28,.,TGTGCCAGCAGTTTAAATAGGGCGCGGGGCACTGAAGCTTTCTTT,CASSLNRARGTEAFF
14,TRBJ2-7,.,TRBV11-3,many,TGTGCCAGCAGCCCATATACGACCCCCTACGAGCAGTACTTC,CASSPYTTPYEQYF
14,TRBJ2-5,.,TRBV10-1,.,TGCGCCAGCAGTGAGGATGCTAGCTTGGGGACCCAGTACTTC,CASSEDASLGTQYF
14,TRBJ2-7,.,TRBV13,.,TGTGCCAGCAGCTTAGAACAGATCTCCTACGAGCAGTACTTC,CASSLEQISYEQYF
13,TRBJ2-3,.,TRBV12-3/TRBV12-4,.,TGTGCCGGCAGTTTGACTGACACAGATACGCAGTATTTT,CAGSLTDTDTQYF
12,TRBJ1-5,.,TRBV29-1,.,TGCAGCGTTGGGGCCTCTTCTCAGCCTCAGCATTTT,CSVGASSQPQHF
16,TRBJ1-6,.,TRBV10-2,.,TGCGCCAGCAGGGTGGATTTAAGCTCCTATAATTCACCCCTCCACTTT,CASRVDLSSYNSPLHF
12,TRBJ1-1,.,TRBV28,few,TGTGCCAGCAAAGAAAGGCGGACTGAAGCTTTCTTT,CASKERRTEAFF
12,TRBJ2-7,TRBD1,TRBV29-1,many,TGCAGCGGTGGGGACAGACCCCACGAGCAGTACTTC,CSGGDRPHEQYF
16,TRBJ2-6,.,TRBV11-2,few,TGTGCCAGCAGCTTATCGTCAGGGATTGGGGCCAACGTCCTGACTTTC,CASSLSSGIGANVLTF
13,TRBJ2-3,.,TRBV11-1,.,TGTGCCAGCAGCCCAACCCTGATGCATACGCAGTATTTT,CASSPTLMHTQYF
11,TRBJ1-3,.,TRBV28,few,TGTGCCAGCAGTTCCCGAAGCACCATATATTTT,CASSSRSTIYF
13,TRBJ1-2,.,TRBV5-6,.,TGTACCAGCAGCTCGCAGGCTCACTATGGCAACACCTTC,CTSSSQAHYGNTF
12,TRBJ1-1,.,TRBV12-3/TRBV12-4,many,TGTGCCAGCAGTATGAGGAGGACTGAAGCTTTCTTT,CASSMRRTEAFF